This record covers a single T cell receptor beta chain. Its antigen is currently unknown. The CDR3 runs to 12 residues. Germline V CDR1 and CDR2: LGHDT, YNNKEL (reference sequence). The germline V and J ends were trimmed by 4 bases and 8 bases, with 11 bases remaining between them. The data stem from a study of vaccination and CD4 T cells after COVID-19. Treatment in this sample: approximately 11-day PBMC culture with coronavirus spike peptide pools or control peptides (ViraFEST assay). Scientists ran DNA taken from cultured CD4+ T cells through the Oncomine TCR Beta short-read assay for sequencing. TCRdb redid the calling of the PCR reads with MiXCR, one entry per CDR3 protein. The sample gives under 11,000 distinct CDR3 sequences, about 75% of which show up once; 10% is in the top ten.

Material for sequencing was CD4+ T cells from blood, cultured in vitro. This chain joins TRBV3-1 and TRBJ1-1; perhaps TRBD1 as D (5 bases). The source is a human donor who had recovered from COVID-19. The CDR3 DNA follows: TGTGCCAGCAGCCGGGACGTTGCCGAAGCTTTCTTT. Its protein product is CASSRDVAEAFF. The whole variable domain, filled in from reference TRBV3-1 and TRBJ1-1, reads DTAVSQTPKYLVTQMGNDKSIKCEQNLGHDTMYWYKQDSKKFLKIMFSYNNKELIINETVPNRFSPKSPDKAHLNLHINSLELGDSAVYFCASSRDVAEAFFGQGTRLTVV.